Listed below are T cell receptor beta chains from one sample, sequenced in a study of PD-1 blockade in mismatch repair-deficient tumors. Profiled with immunoSEQ multiplex PCR; TCRdb holds only in-frame clones, not every one. The table records about 14,000 clones, around 86% of them present only once. These receptors are not linked to any known antigen. Here the sequenced sample was cells cultured in vitro, taken from a patient treated with pembrolizumab. Source of these receptors: an adult with mismatch repair-deficient cancer. Both conserved end residues are part of each CDR3. D genes are given only for firm matches.

J gene	CDR3 length	D gene	V gene	CDR3 protein	CDR3 DNA
TRBJ2-6	17	NA	TRBV10-1	CASSSRLAQSRANVLTF	TGCGCCAGCAGTTCGCGGCTCGCACAAAGTCGGGCCAACGTCCTGACTTTC
TRBJ2-5	13	TRBD1	TRBV5-1	CASSRTGKETQYF	TGCGCCAGCAGCAGGACAGGGAAAGAGACCCAGTACTTC
TRBJ2-7	12	NA	TRBV7-9	CASSLSGRQQYF	TGTGCCAGCAGCCTATCAGGGCGCCAGCAGTACTTC
TRBJ2-1	15	TRBD2	TRBV27	CASSLFPGLAGGQFF	TGTGCCAGCAGTCTCTTCCCGGGACTAGCGGGGGGGCAGTTCTTC
TRBJ2-3	15	TRBD2	TRBV9	CASSVVAGATDTQYF	TGTGCCAGCAGCGTAGTAGCGGGAGCCACAGATACGCAGTATTTT
TRBJ2-1	14	NA	TRBV5-1	CASQLTGTTNEQFF	TGCGCCAGCCAACTAACCGGGACAACCAATGAGCAGTTCTTC
TRBJ2-4	14	NA	TRBV11-2	CASSLQGARNIQYF	TGTGCCAGCAGCTTACAGGGAGCCCGAAACATTCAGTACTTC
TRBJ2-1	15	NA	TRBV7-8	CASSLAVSSYNEQFF	TGTGCCAGCAGCTTAGCCGTGAGCTCCTACAATGAGCAGTTCTTC
TRBJ2-3	16	TRBD1	TRBV7-7	CASSPLTGGGTDTQYF	TGTGCTAGCAGCCCATTGACAGGGGGCGGCACAGATACGCAGTATTTT
TRBJ1-1	15	NA	TRBV7-2	CASASEIVASTEAFF	TGTGCCAGCGCATCTGAAATCGTCGCCTCCACTGAAGCTTTCTTT